A single sample gave rise to the 20 T cell receptor beta chains below, sequenced in a study of blood T cell repertoires in COVID-19. The data were produced by immunoSEQ multiplex PCR, yet TCRdb's version contains in-frame clones alone and is incomplete. The sample records approximately 180,000 clones, roughly 86% being singletons. The specimen sequenced was peripheral blood. The receptor source for this set is a man in his forties with active or convalescent COVID-19.

J is TRBJ2-1 and V is TRBV20-1; D is perhaps TRBD2 (6 bases). The ends were cut back, 3 bases at V and 3 bases at J, with 15 bases in the middle. Germline-derived CDR1 and CDR2 are DFQATT and SNEGSKA (reference sequence). The CDR3 covers 15 residues. The CDR3 loop reads CSASRPGTDYNEQFF. The CDR3 nucleotides are TGCAGTGCTAGTAGGCCCGGGACTGACTACAATGAGCAGTTCTTC.

CDR3 in amino acids: CASGLSGASYEQYF. CDR3 DNA: TGTGCTAGTGGTTTATCGGGTGCCTCCTACGAGCAGTACTTC. The gene calls are TRBV12-5 and TRBJ2-7; D is unresolved. CDR3 size: 14 residues. Germline lookup yields CDR1 LGHNT and CDR2 FRNRAP. V dropped 3 bases and J dropped 0 bases, with 9 bases sitting between them.

This chain uses TRBV2 with TRBJ1-2, with 9 bases identical to TRBD1. Trimming removed 8 bases from V and 2 bases from J; junction bases left unmatched: 6. CDR3 length: 14 amino acids. Germline assignment: CDR1 SNHLY and CDR2 FYNNEI. CDR3 DNA: TGTGCCAGCGTCCGGGACAGGGACAACTATGGCTACACCTTC. Translating gives CASVRDRDNYGYTF.

The chain has TRBV6-5 and TRBJ2-5, with D possibly TRBD1 on 6 matching bases. Trimming took off 9 bases at V and 4 bases at J, with 9 bases between the two ends. CDR1 MNHEY and CDR2 SVGAGI come from the germline V gene. The CDR3 is made up of 11 amino acids. CDR3 nucleotide sequence: TGTGCCAGTCGCAGGGGAGAGACCCAGTACTTC. It yields the protein CASRRGETQYF.

DNA for the CDR3: TGCGCCAGCAGCTTCGGCGGGGGGCCCTACAATGAGCAGTTCTTC. Its translation: CASSFGGGPYNEQFF. The rearrangement links TRBV5-1 to TRBJ2-1; 8 bases match TRBD2. V dropped 2 bases and J dropped 2; count of bases not matched to a gene: 3. This CDR3 is built from 15 residues. Germline CDR1 reads SGHRS; CDR2 reads YFSETQ.

The rearrangement uses TRBV6-5 and TRBJ2-5, with a tentative D call TRBD2 (6 bases). CDR1 MNHEY and CDR2 SVGAGI come from the germline V gene. The V and J ends lost 7 bases and 5 bases respectively, with 20 bases between them. The CDR3 spans 15 residues. The CDR3 DNA reads as TGTGCCAGCACCACTAGCCGCAGACGCGGGGAGACCCAGTACTTC. This encodes CASTTSRRRGETQYF.

The chain employs TRBV5-6 and TRBJ1-5; TRBD1 might be the D (5 bases). Trimming removed 4 bases at V and 7 bases at J, with 18 bases between. Per germline, CDR1 SGHDT and CDR2 YYEEEE. The CDR3 totals 15 residues. The CDR3 DNA reads as TGTGCCAGCAGCGGGGGGTCTGGGAGCGGGCAGCCCCAGCATTTT. This encodes CASSGGSGSGQPQHF.

The V gene is TRBV27, the J gene TRBJ2-1, with D perhaps TRBD1 (6 bases). CDR3 size: 17 residues. V gave up 2 bases and J gave up 6 bases, with 20 bases separating them. The germline CDR1 and CDR2 sequences are MNHEY and SMNVEV (reference sequence). DNA for the CDR3: TGTGCCAGCAGTTTAGAGAGGGGGTCTTCTGTAAGCAATGAGCAGTTCTTC. Its protein is CASSLERGSSVSNEQFF.

The count of this clone is one. The V call is TRBV18, the J call TRBJ2-7, with D unclear. This CDR3 is 12 amino acids long. Trimming shortened V by 5 bases and J by 3 bases, and 8 bases separated the two germline ends. Germline V gives CDR1 KGHSH, CDR2 LQKENI. CDR3 loop: CASSENSYEQYF. Written as DNA, the CDR3 is TGTGCCAGCTCAGAAAACAGCTACGAGCAGTACTTC.

The rearrangement uses TRBV6-6 and TRBJ1-1; D ambiguous. Per the germline V gene, CDR1 is MNHNY and CDR2 is SVGAGI (reference sequence). The CDR3 is 14 residues long. V lost 2 bases and J 2 bases, leaving 9 bases between the germline ends. The CDR3 sequence is CASSYAESNTEAFF. The CDR3 DNA follows: TGTGCCAGCAGTTACGCAGAAAGTAACACTGAAGCTTTCTTT.

The V and J genes are TRBV2 and TRBJ1-5; 10 bases match TRBD1. CDR1 SNHLY and CDR2 FYNNEI come from the germline V gene. V shed 4 bases and J 6 bases; nucleotides not matched to a gene: 0. This CDR3 contains 13 residues. In DNA, the CDR3 is TGTGCCAGCAGTGGGACAGGGGGTCAGCCCCAGCATTTT. Amino acid sequence: CASSGTGGQPQHF. The whole variable domain, filled in from reference TRBV2 and TRBJ1-5, reads EPEVTQTPSHQVTQMGQEVILRCVPISNHLYFYWYRQILGQKVEFLVSFYNNEISEKSEIFDDQFSVERPDGSNFTLKIRSTKLEDSAMYFCASSGTGGQPQHFGDGTRLSIL.

The V and J genes are TRBV19 and TRBJ1-5; unclear D gene. With 5 bases removed from V and 4 bases from J, the gap between germline ends came to 12 bases. The CDR3 extends over 14 amino acids. Germline V gene sequence: CDR1 LNHDA, CDR2 SQIVND (reference sequence). CDR3 region: CASSHNRGNQPQHF. The CDR3 DNA is TGTGCCAGTAGTCACAACCGGGGAAATCAGCCCCAGCATTTT.

J is TRBJ1-3 and V is TRBV2, with D tentatively TRBD1 (6 bases). V lost 7 bases and J lost 2, with 18 bases in between. Germline CDR1 and CDR2: SNHLY and FYNNEI. CDR3 length equals 16 residues. CDR3 residues: CASIGGQWFPGNTIYF. The CDR3 bases are TGTGCCAGCATCGGGGGGCAGTGGTTCCCTGGAAACACCATATATTTT. Filled out from reference TRBV2 and TRBJ1-3, the complete variable domain reads EPEVTQTPSHQVTQMGQEVILRCVPISNHLYFYWYRQILGQKVEFLVSFYNNEISEKSEIFDDQFSVERPDGSNFTLKIRSTKLEDSAMYFCASIGGQWFPGNTIYFGEGSWLTVV.

The chain has TRBV13 and TRBJ2-3, with D possibly TRBD1 on 7 matching bases. Trimming took 2 bases from V and 0 from J, leaving 15 bases between them. The CDR3 spans 17 residues. The germline CDR1 and CDR2 sequences are PRHDT and FYEKMQ (reference sequence). The CDR3 DNA is TGTGCCAGCAGCTTAATTAGGCGGGACAGTAGCACAGATACGCAGTATTTT. Protein product: CASSLIRRDSSTDTQYF.

CDR3 sequence (DNA): TGTGCCAGCAGCTTATCCGGGTACGAGCAGTACTTC. The encoded protein is CASSLSGYEQYF. The chain employs TRBV13 and TRBJ2-7; no clear D gene. Trimming stripped 2 bases from V and 4 bases from J, with 6 bases between. The CDR3 length is 12 residues. CDR1 is PRHDT, CDR2 FYEKMQ, per germline (reference sequence).

The chain joins TRBV15 to TRBJ2-5, with TRBD1 identical over 10 bases. V shed 2 bases, J shed 5 bases, and the junction held 11 bases outside the gene matches. CDR3 length equals 17 residues. Germline assignment: CDR1 LNHNV and CDR2 YYDKDF (reference sequence). CDR3 sequence (DNA): TGTGCCACCAGCAGAAAGCTTGGGACAGGGGTGATTGAGACCCAGTACTTC. Translating it yields CATSRKLGTGVIETQYF.

The CDR3 loop reads CSAPLSGNEQFF. The CDR3 DNA reads as TGCAGCGCCCCCCTGTCGGGCAATGAGCAGTTCTTC. This rearrangement joins TRBV29-1 to TRBJ2-1, with D uncertain. Germline loops: CDR1 SQVTM, CDR2 ANQGSEA. V lost 7 bases to trimming and J lost 6 bases, with 13 bases between them. This CDR3 is 12 amino acids long.

The gene calls are TRBV19 and TRBJ2-4; maybe TRBD2 (6 bases). Germline CDR1 is LNHDA and CDR2 is SQIVND (reference sequence). This CDR3 has 15 residues. The V gene lost 4 bases and the J gene lost 0 bases, with 10 bases spanning the gap. The CDR3 nucleotides read TGTGCCAGTAGTACCGGAGGGGTAGCCAAAAACATTCAGTACTTC. It is translated as CASSTGGVAKNIQYF.

The V and J genes are TRBV5-1 and TRBJ1-1; no definite D call. Germline CDR1 and CDR2: SGHRS and YFSETQ. Trimming removed 4 bases from V and 1 base from J, with 8 bases in between. The CDR3 is 13 residues long. For the CDR3, the DNA is TGCGCCAGCAGCCAACAGCCGAACACTGAAGCTTTCTTT. It is translated as CASSQQPNTEAFF.

The chain joins TRBV5-8 to TRBJ1-2; no clear D. The CDR3 spans 15 residues. Trimming left V 4 bases short and J 2 bases short, with 15 bases between. Germline CDR1 is SGHTS and CDR2 is YDEGEE. CDR3 sequence reads: CASSAMPGGNYGYTF. The CDR3 DNA reads as TGTGCCAGCAGCGCCATGCCGGGTGGCAACTATGGCTACACCTTC. The whole variable domain, filled in from reference TRBV5-8 and TRBJ1-2, reads EAGVTQSPTHLIKTRGQQATLRCSPISGHTSVYWYQQALGLGLQFLLWYDEGEERNRGNFPPRFSGRQFPNYSSELNVNALELEDSALYLCASSAMPGGNYGYTFGSGTRLTVV.